This T cell receptor (beta chain) was observed in a study of cytomegalovirus exposure and HLA in healthy donors. Study results and limitations: Presence/absence analyses rested on an assumption that sequencing depth was roughly uniform across donors. According to an earlier analysis, most TCR beta V segments yielded productive rearrangements about 87% or about 30% of the time.

The CDR3 is 15 residues long. Germline lookup yields CDR1 MNHEY and CDR2 SVGAGI. Trimming removed 4 bases at V and 3 bases at J, with 13 bases between. Donors were ostensibly healthy at sampling, although undocumented immune exposures were probable. This PCR relied on a set of 60 Vbeta primers and 13 Jbeta primers. Profiled with immunoSEQ multiplex PCR; TCRdb holds only in-frame clones, not every one. The data include some 160,000 clones; the top ten clones carry 2.1%. Concerning this clone itself: The antigen is unknown.

The clonotype originates from a young man in good health and CMV-seronegative. The specimen sequenced was PBMCs. The rearrangement uses TRBV6-5 and TRBJ2-4; no clear D. The CDR3 coding sequence is TGTGCCAGCAGTTCGCTCCGGGTTCTCAAAAACATTCAGTACTTC. Translation gives CASSSLRVLKNIQYF.